The 17 T cell receptor beta chains reported below all come from one sample, sequenced in a study of early T cells in non-severe SARS-CoV-2 infection. MiXCR was run by TCRdb on the 5' RACE reads, yielding one entry per CDR3 protein. The sample lists tens of thousands of distinct CDR3 sequences, under 9% occurring once. Sample: whole blood, taken at baseline. All receptors come from an adult who was a healthcare worker with PCR-confirmed SARS-CoV-2 infection or an uninfected control (not recorded which).

This clonotype was seen a few times. V is TRBV11-1 and J is TRBJ2-7; tentatively, D is TRBD2 (5 bases). V lost 5 bases and J 4 bases, leaving 9 bases between the germline ends. Germline values: CDR1 SGHAT, CDR2 FQDESV (reference sequence). The CDR3 sequence is 12 residues long. The CDR3 bases are TGTGCCAGCAGCGCCAGCGGTTACGAGCAGTACTTC. It yields the protein CASSASGYEQYF.

The table lists this clonotype with a few counts. The V gene is TRBV21-1, the J gene TRBJ2-7; the tabulated D call, TRBD1, remains unverified against the DNA. TRBV21-1 is reported as a pseudogene. The CDR3 has 16 residues. The CDR3 is CASSKTTDPKLYEQYF. The DNA for the CDR3 is TGTGCCAGCAGCAAAACGACAGACCCTAAATTGTACGAGCAGTACTTC.

In this sample, this clonotype turned up once. V is TRBV25-1 and J is TRBJ2-7; TRBD1 agrees at 7 bases. The germline V gene encodes CDR1 MGHDK and CDR2 SYGVNS. The CDR3 extends over 16 amino acids. The V segment lost 1 base and the J segment 0 bases; nucleotides outside the gene matches: 6. The CDR3 loop is CASSELGTVSSYEQYF. DNA for the CDR3: TGTGCCAGCAGTGAATTGGGGACAGTTAGCTCCTACGAGCAGTACTTC.

V and J are TRBV12-3 or TRBV12-4 and TRBJ2-7, with TRBD1 as a possible D gene (5 bases). The CDR3 is 12 amino acids. V lost 2 bases and J lost 4, with 6 bases in between. For the CDR3, the DNA is TGTGCCAGCAGTTTACAGGGATACGAGCAGTACTTC. This translates into CASSLQGYEQYF.

The V gene is TRBV4-1, the J gene TRBJ1-2; D is uncertain. CDR1 and CDR2 (germline): MGHRA, YSYEKL. The V gene lost 6 bases and the J gene lost 6 bases, with 14 bases spanning the gap. The CDR3 extends over 13 amino acids. The CDR3 reads CASRPFGGDGYTF. CDR3 sequence (DNA): TGCGCCAGCAGGCCCTTTGGAGGCGATGGCTACACCTTC.

J is TRBJ2-1 and V is TRBV7-8; TRBD1 matches 9 bases. The CDR3 totals 16 residues. V dropped 5 bases and J dropped 3; count of bases not matched to a gene: 8. The germline gives CDR1 SGHVS, CDR2 FQNEAQ. This chain's CDR3 is CASSPHGTGNYNEQFF. CDR3 DNA sequence: TGTGCCAGCAGCCCGCACGGGACAGGGAACTACAATGAGCAGTTCTTC.

This clonotype was counted ten times or more. V gene TRBV25-1 combines with J gene TRBJ2-3, with 8 positions matching TRBD2. Per the germline V gene, CDR1 is MGHDK and CDR2 is SYGVNS. CDR3 size: 14 residues. The trim removed 8 bases at V and 3 bases at J, leaving 7 bases unmatched. CDR3 nucleotide sequence: TGTGCCAGCGGAGCGGGAGTGTTGACAGATACGCAGTATTTT. Translated: CASGAGVLTDTQYF. The variable domain in full, completed from reference TRBV25-1 and TRBJ2-3, reads EADIYQTPRYLVIGTGKKITLECSQTMGHDKMYWYQQDPGMELHLIHYSYGVNSTEKGDLSSESTVSRIRTEHFPLTLESARPSHTSQYLCASGAGVLTDTQYFGPGTRLTVL.

This clonotype has more than one count but fewer than ten. This rearrangement joins TRBV5-1 to TRBJ1-2; D gene uncertain. This CDR3 is 14 amino acids long. Germline V gives CDR1 SGHRS, CDR2 YFSETQ. Trimming cost V 4 bases and J 4 bases, with 14 bases left between them. The CDR3 nucleotides are TGCGCCAGCAGCCCCGCGGACGGTTCCTATGGCTACACCTTC. Encoded protein: CASSPADGSYGYTF.

This clonotype was seen a few times. V is TRBV24-1 and J is TRBJ2-5; 7 bases agree with TRBD2. Germline CDR1 is KGHDR and CDR2 is SFDVKD. The trim removed 4 bases at V and 2 bases at J, leaving 9 bases unmatched. This CDR3 comprises 16 residues. The CDR3 region is CATSDRTGTTQETQYF. CDR3 sequence (DNA): TGTGCCACCAGTGACCGAACCGGGACTACTCAAGAGACCCAGTACTTC.

This clonotype was counted only a few times. The CDR3 bases are TGTGCCAGCAGCGGGCCCAGGGGGCAAGGAAATGAGCAGTTCTTC. It yields the protein CASSGPRGQGNEQFF. The gene calls are TRBV9 and TRBJ2-1; 8 bases match TRBD1. V gave up 3 bases and J gave up 7 bases; unmatched junction bases: 9. The CDR3 is 15 residues long. Germline V gene data show CDR1 as SGDLS and CDR2 as YYNGEE.

This clonotype was observed at least ten times. V usage is TRBV10-3 and J usage is TRBJ2-3; perhaps TRBD1 as D (5 bases). The V gene lost 6 bases and the J gene lost 2 bases, with 9 bases spanning the gap. This CDR3 comprises 13 residues. Germline assignment: CDR1 ENHRY and CDR2 SYGVKD. CDR3 in amino acids: CAISKTDTDTQYF. DNA of the CDR3: TGTGCCATCAGCAAGACAGACACAGATACGCAGTATTTT.

This clonotype was found a few times. CDR3 residues: CASSMHLIRTAKNIQYF. In DNA form, the CDR3 reads TGTGCCAGTAGTATGCATCTTATTCGGACAGCCAAAAACATTCAGTACTTC. The chain has TRBV19 and TRBJ2-4; D gene ambiguous. Deletions cut 3 bases from V and 0 bases from J, with 15 bases between. CDR3 length equals 17 residues. Per germline, CDR1 LNHDA and CDR2 SQIVND (reference sequence).

The gene calls are TRBV19 and TRBJ2-5; TRBD2 matches at 8 bases. Germline V gene data show CDR1 as LNHDA and CDR2 as SQIVND (reference sequence). The CDR3 runs to 16 residues. Unmatched junction bases numbered 15, after V lost 6 bases and J lost 6 bases. The CDR3 bases are TGTGCCAGTAGCCCAAATGCGGGGGGCCCCGCCCAGACCCAGTACTTC. Its protein is CASSPNAGGPAQTQYF. The full variable domain, in which reference TRBV19 and TRBJ2-5 provide the parts outside the CDR3, is DGGITQSPKYLFRKEGQNVTLSCEQNLNHDAMYWYRQDPGQGLRLIYYSQIVNDFQKGDIAEGYSVSREKKESFPLTVTSAQKNPTAFYLCASSPNAGGPAQTQYFGPGTRLLVL.

The sample holds a few counts of this clonotype. The chain has TRBV20-1 and TRBJ2-5, with D possibly being TRBD1 (5 bases). V was trimmed by 1 base and J by 2 bases, leaving 17 bases between them. The CDR3 covers 16 residues. Germline V gives CDR1 DFQATT, CDR2 SNEGSKA (reference sequence). CDR3 in amino acids: CSARVHRTTQQETQYF. The CDR3 DNA is TGCAGTGCTAGAGTTCATCGGACAACCCAACAAGAGACCCAGTACTTC.

This clonotype came up a few times. The V and J genes are TRBV27 and TRBJ2-1, with 8 bases lining up with TRBD2. The CDR3 loop spans 14 amino acids. V lost 6 bases to trimming and J lost 3 bases; unmatched junction nucleotides: 4. Germline V lookup: CDR1 MNHEY, CDR2 SMNVEV (reference sequence). The CDR3 reads CASRSGSLYNEQFF. The CDR3 nucleotides read TGTGCCAGCAGAAGCGGGAGTCTCTACAATGAGCAGTTCTTC.

This chain links TRBV18 with TRBJ2-2, with a possible D match to TRBD1 (5 bases). Trimming shortened V by 1 base and J by 1 base, and 10 bases separated the two germline ends. Per germline, CDR1 KGHSH and CDR2 LQKENI. The CDR3 loop spans 16 amino acids. CDR3 coding DNA: TGTGCCAGCTCACCACTTATGCAGGGGAACACCGGGGAGCTGTTTTTT. Residues: CASSPLMQGNTGELFF.

This clonotype was counted once. One end of the junction is discordant with germline, which a read error may explain. The chain employs TRBV5-6 and TRBJ2-7; D gene unclear. There are 14 residues in the CDR3. In germline, CDR1 is SGHDT, CDR2 YYEEEE. The CDR3 DNA reads TGTGCTAGCAGCTTAGACTGGAGCTCCTACGAGCAGTACTTC. Its protein is CASSLDWSSYEQYF.